This T cell receptor beta chain was obtained from a study of molecular identifiers for immune sequencing clone quantification (dated by TCRdb to 2016 to 2018). For context, the study as a whole: For a replicate experiment, RNA from roughly 20,000 or 100,000 naive CD8 T cells was divided into five aliquots, and four of the five aliquots were sequenced. This methods study benchmarked molecular-identifier clustering-based TCR repertoire sequencing (MIDCIRS) and TCR RNA copy counting, using CD8 T cells to do so. What the research found in general, with its limitations: In CMV-specific effector cells, clones with more than 20 RNA copies accounted for over 97% of molecules, whereas in naive cells such clones accounted for under 1%. Modeling indicated about 3 TCR RNA copies recovered per cell, compared with around 10 by digital PCR, which implies a capture efficiency of about 31%. Spiked-in Jurkat TCR RNA equal to a single cell's worth was reported to be detectable even within one million naive CD8 T cells. Naive libraries contained spiked-in Jurkat TCR RNA (around ten copies' worth), which is not part of the donor repertoire. When barcode sub-clustering was left out, chimeric consensus sequences inflated TCR diversity, with chimeras reaching as high as 47%. Highly expanded clone sizes could be underestimated if identical TCR molecules share a barcode.

Notes on this clonotype: The target of this receptor is not known. The junction departs from germline at one end; a sequencing error may be responsible.

Preparation of the library involved PCR. The sequencer was a NextSeq 500. Bulk TCR libraries were made following a previously described method, with the TCR primers given in Table S5. The Qiagen AllPrep DNA/RNA kit was used to purify total RNA. Reads from multiple sequencing runs of the same library were pooled before analysis. The authors processed their data as follows. Reads were retained only if an exact TCR constant sequence was present, and the retained reads were trimmed to 150 nt and grouped according to their 12-nt molecular barcodes. Within each barcode group, reads were sub-clustered at a 15% Levenshtein threshold, and quality-weighted consensus sequences were built per RNA molecule. Non-functional sequences were filtered out, along with any lower-count sequence sitting one edit away from another sequence. Barcode sub-clusters with fewer than 20% of the maximum read count were removed, based on fitting two negative binomial distributions. TCRdb reran the public reads through fastp at Q25 and MiXCR, keeping productive beta chains. Here each entry gathers all rows of one CDR3 protein and keeps the most common genes and DNA. TCRdb, rather than the study authors, made the V and J calls. Recorded for this sample are hundreds of thousands of distinct CDR3 sequences; about 25% of them occurred a single time. 0.78% of the sample belongs to the ten largest clones.

Naive CD8 T cell libraries were made from approximately 22,000 to 940,000 sorted cells using 10%, 30% or 50% of purified RNA. Naive CD8 T cells, defined as CD8+CD4-CCR7+CD45RA+, were FACS-sorted into RLT Plus buffer on a BD FACSAria II. Detection sensitivity was tested by spiking Jurkat RNA equal to ten or so TCR copies' worth into samples containing 20,000-1,000,000 naive CD8 T cells. CD8 T cells were enriched using RosetteSep CD8+ T Cell Enrichment Cocktail and Ficoll-Paque, and the enriched cells then underwent ACK red cell lysis. The CDR3 starts with the cysteine, ends with the phenylalanine, and has 9 residues. The sequence is cut down to CDR3 DNA, 27 bases in frame from base 1. The germline V gene sets CDR1 to SGHAT and CDR2 to FQNNGV.

The sequence links TRBV11-2 to TRBJ2-1, with the D gene not confidently named. This TCR came from a human donor in good health. Some libraries in this study had Jurkat cell RNA spiked in. What was sequenced was naive CD8+ T cells from blood, with Jurkat cell RNA spiked in. What this sample's cell subset or site label stands for: FACS-sorted CD8+CD4-CCR7+CD45RA+ naive T cells. The nucleotides are TGTGCCAGCAGCTCCCCGCCACAGTTC. This translates into CASSSPPQF.